A single sample gave rise to the 19 T cell receptor beta chains below, sequenced in a study of shared clonotypes between healthy human individuals. Assay: immunoSEQ multiplex PCR; the TCRdb copy retains only in-frame clones and omits some. The table has roughly 1.4 million clones, just under 99% seen once. Sequencing was done on a sample of naive CD4+ T cells sorted from blood. Subset defined: CD45RA+ positively selected. All receptors come from a man aged 30 to 45 in good health.

The chain joins TRBV4-3 to TRBJ2-1, with unresolved D. V lost 3 bases to trimming and J lost 3 bases, with 9 bases between them. The CDR3 is 14 residues long. The germline V gene encodes CDR1 LGHNA and CDR2 YSLEER. CDR3 bases: TGCGCCAGCAGCCATTCAGGTAGCTACAATGAGCAGTTCTTC. It encodes CASSHSGSYNEQFF.

Written as DNA, the CDR3 is TGTGCCAGCAGCCCCAACCGAGCACTAGCGGGAGACTACAATGAGCAGTTCTTC. Its protein product is CASSPNRALAGDYNEQFF. The chain couples TRBV27 to TRBJ2-1, with 11 bases matching TRBD2. The CDR3 is made up of 18 amino acids. V gave up 6 bases and J gave up 3 bases; unmatched junction bases: 13. Germline V gives CDR1 MNHEY, CDR2 SMNVEV (reference sequence).

The V and J genes are TRBV10-3 and TRBJ1-1, with a weak D call TRBD1 (6 bases). Germline V CDR1 and CDR2: ENHRY, SYGVKD. Trimming removed 9 bases at V and 2 bases at J, with 19 bases between. The CDR3 is 15 amino acids. CDR3 sequence (DNA): TGTGCCATTGCACCAGGGAGGGGGGGAAACACTGAAGCTTTCTTT. Translating gives CAIAPGRGGNTEAFF.

V is TRBV4-1 and J is TRBJ2-7, with 7 bases lining up with TRBD1. Germline V CDR1 and CDR2: MGHRA, YSYEKL. V trimming: 0 bases; J trimming: 0 bases; junction bases outside the gene matches: 5. The CDR3 contains 16 residues. CDR3 residues: CASSQDLQGSSYEQYF. The CDR3 DNA reads TGCGCCAGCAGCCAAGATCTACAGGGGAGCTCCTACGAGCAGTACTTC.

As concerns this clone: Different DNA sequences within this sample yield the same CDR3. The chain employs TRBV5-1 and TRBJ2-3; tentative D call: TRBD2 (6 bases). The V gene's germline CDR1 is SGHRS and CDR2 YFSETQ. The CDR3 contains 15 residues. V was trimmed by 4 bases and J by 2 bases, leaving 14 bases between them. For the CDR3, the DNA is TGCGCCAGCAGCGTAAGCGGGTCTTCCACAGATACGCAGTATTTT. Its protein is CASSVSGSSTDTQYF.

Concerning this clone: The sample carries other DNA sequences with the same CDR3. This chain links TRBV5-1 with TRBJ2-1; 8 nucleotides line up with TRBD2. V gave up 3 bases and J gave up 1 base; unmatched junction bases: 3. Looked up from germline, CDR1 is SGHRS and CDR2 is YFSETQ. The CDR3 is 15 amino acids. The CDR3: CASSYTSGSYNEQFF. The CDR3 region has the DNA TGCGCCAGCAGCTATACTAGCGGATCCTACAATGAGCAGTTCTTC.

The rearrangement uses TRBV6-6 and TRBJ2-7, with 7 bases lining up with TRBD1. The CDR3 extends over 11 amino acids. V shed 6 bases and J 7 bases; nucleotides not matched to a gene: 3. CDR1 is MNHNY and CDR2 is SVGAGI in the germline V gene (reference sequence). The CDR3 DNA reads TGTGCCAGCAGAACAGGGGCGGAGCAGTACTTC. Its protein is CASRTGAEQYF.

The chain recombines TRBV19 with TRBJ2-7, with 9 bases lining up with TRBD1. The CDR3 has 13 residues. The germline gives CDR1 LNHDA, CDR2 SQIVND (reference sequence). The junction had 3 bases not matched to a gene; V was cut back by 6 bases and J by 3 bases. CDR3 loop: CASSGDRDYEQYF. The CDR3 coding sequence is TGTGCCAGTAGCGGGGACAGGGACTACGAGCAGTACTTC.

As to this clone: Other DNA sequences in this specimen translate into the identical CDR3. The V call is TRBV5-1, the J call TRBJ2-7; 8 bases match TRBD2. Germline assignment: CDR1 SGHRS and CDR2 YFSETQ. The CDR3 has 14 amino acids. V was pared by 4 bases and J by 4 bases, with 7 bases of the junction left unmatched. CDR3 sequence reads: CASSPSGGGYEQYF. The CDR3 DNA is TGCGCCAGCAGCCCCAGCGGGGGCGGATACGAGCAGTACTTC.

V is TRBV18 and J is TRBJ2-1; tentatively, D is TRBD2 (7 bases). V was cut by 6 bases and J by 6 bases, with 18 bases left in between. Germline assignment: CDR1 KGHSH and CDR2 LQKENI. CDR3 length: 15 residues. CDR3 in amino acids: CASSPSQRGGNEQFF. The CDR3 DNA reads TGTGCCAGCTCGCCGTCTCAGAGGGGGGGCAATGAGCAGTTCTTC. Full variable domain (remainder filled in from reference TRBV18 and TRBJ2-1): NAGVMQNPRHLVRRRGQEARLRCSPMKGHSHVYWYRQLPEEGLKFMVYLQKENIIDESGMPKERFSAEFPKEGPSILRIQQVVRGDSAAYFCASSPSQRGGNEQFFGPGTRLTVL.

The rearrangement links TRBV18 to TRBJ2-1; 12 bases match TRBD2. The CDR3 is 18 amino acids. Trimming removed 1 base from V and 6 bases from J; junction bases left unmatched: 10. The V gene's germline CDR1 is KGHSH and CDR2 LQKENI. DNA of the CDR3: TGTGCCAGCTCACCACTGGGACTAGCGGGTACTTTGGGCAATGAGCAGTTCTTC. Residues: CASSPLGLAGTLGNEQFF.

The chain recombines TRBV18 with TRBJ2-7; D not resolved. CDR1 KGHSH and CDR2 LQKENI come from the germline V gene. V dropped 2 bases and J dropped 3 bases, with 11 bases sitting between them. This CDR3 has 14 amino acids. The CDR3 region is CASSPAPINYEQYF. CDR3 DNA: TGTGCCAGCTCACCAGCACCGATCAACTACGAGCAGTACTTC.

The V call is TRBV4-3, the J call TRBJ2-2, with TRBD1 as a possible D gene (6 bases). The ends were cut back, 3 bases at V and 5 bases at J, with 13 bases in the middle. Germline V gene lookup returns CDR1 LGHNA and CDR2 YSLEER. The CDR3 contains 15 residues. Here the CDR3 reads CASSQWTVGTGELFF. CDR3 DNA sequence: TGCGCCAGCAGCCAGTGGACAGTGGGGACCGGGGAGCTGTTTTTT.

V gene TRBV9 combines with J gene TRBJ2-1; 7 nucleotides line up with TRBD2. CDR1 is SGDLS and CDR2 is YYNGEE in the germline V gene. V gave up 4 bases and J gave up 5 bases; unmatched junction bases: 15. The CDR3 has 17 amino acids. The CDR3 DNA reads as TGTGCCAGCAGCCCCCTTTTGGGAGGGAGTTCCCACAATGAGCAGTTCTTC. It encodes CASSPLLGGSSHNEQFF.

The chain carries TRBV10-3 and TRBJ2-1; 10 positions agree with TRBD2. The CDR3 runs to 13 residues. V lost 10 bases, J lost 4 bases, and 4 bases stayed unmatched. The germline gives CDR1 ENHRY, CDR2 SYGVKD. The CDR3 DNA reads TGTGCCAACCAGCGGGAGGGTTACAATGAGCAGTTCTTC. Its translation: CANQREGYNEQFF.

This clone was counted a single time. This chain connects TRBV5-1 to TRBJ2-1, with D perhaps TRBD2 (5 bases). This CDR3 region has 16 residues. V lost 4 bases, J lost 0 bases, and 14 bases lay in between. The germline V gene encodes CDR1 SGHRS and CDR2 YFSETQ. CDR3 nucleotide sequence: TGCGCCAGCAGCAGCGGACTTTCCACCTCCTACAATGAGCAGTTCTTC. Amino acid sequence: CASSSGLSTSYNEQFF.

The rearrangement joins TRBV7-9 to TRBJ2-5; no reliable D call. The germline V gene has CDR1 SEHNR and CDR2 FQNEAQ (reference sequence). CDR3 size: 15 residues. V was pared by 5 bases and J by 5 bases, with 18 bases between. CDR3 bases: TGTGCCAGCAGCCCTAATTCACTTTCCGGGGAGACCCAGTACTTC. Residues: CASSPNSLSGETQYF.

This chain joins TRBV10-3 and TRBJ2-3; 9 positions match TRBD2. Trimming cost V 7 bases and J 0 bases; bases outside gene matches: 5. The CDR3 length is 15 residues. Germline lookup yields CDR1 ENHRY and CDR2 SYGVKD. The CDR3 nucleotides are TGTGCCATCAATAGCGGGGGCGGGAGCACAGATACGCAGTATTTT. Protein: CAINSGGGSTDTQYF.

The J gene is TRBJ1-4, the V gene TRBV4-3; D might be TRBD1 (5 bases). The germline CDR1 and CDR2 sequences are LGHNA and YSLEER. The V and J ends lost 0 bases and 4 bases respectively, with 12 bases between them. The CDR3 has 16 residues. The DNA for the CDR3 is TGCGCCAGCAGCCAAGACGGGACGAGACTTAATGAAAAACTGTTTTTT. It is translated as CASSQDGTRLNEKLFF.